These 21 T cell receptor beta chains originate from one sample sequenced in a study of blood T cell repertoires in COVID-19. TCRdb keeps only in-frame clones here, not all; method: immunoSEQ multiplex PCR. The sample consists of 110,000 to 150,000 clones, around 81% of them appearing once. The source material was peripheral blood. The receptor set was obtained from a human donor in a cohort sampled during active COVID-19.

The genes are TRBV12-5 and TRBJ1-2, with 7 bases aligning to TRBD1. This CDR3 is 16 amino acids long. After removal of 3 bases from V and 5 bases from J, the junction contained 12 bases not matched to a gene. The germline V gene encodes CDR1 LGHNT and CDR2 FRNRAP. The CDR3 DNA is TGTGCTAGTGGTTTCCCCTCGCGATACAGGGGATATGGCTACACCTTC. As protein: CASGFPSRYRGYGYTF.

The J gene is TRBJ2-6, the V gene TRBV5-1; tentative D call: TRBD1 (6 bases). The CDR3 extends over 16 amino acids. CDR1 and CDR2 from the germline V gene are SGHRS and YFSETQ. Trimming removed 4 bases from V and 0 bases from J, with 11 bases in between. The CDR3 sequence is CASSLRTDSGANVLTF. The DNA of the CDR3 is TGCGCCAGCAGCCTTCGGACAGACTCTGGGGCCAACGTCCTGACTTTC.

The sample holds one count of this clone. The chain has TRBV7-2 and TRBJ2-2; TRBD1 matches 8 bases. CDR3 length: 14 residues. The V gene's germline CDR1 is SGHTA and CDR2 FQGNSA. V gave up 6 bases and J gave up 4 bases; unmatched junction bases: 4. This CDR3 is CASRPTGGTGELFF. CDR3 nucleotides: TGTGCCAGCAGACCTACAGGGGGCACCGGGGAGCTGTTTTTT.

The chain combines TRBV19 with TRBJ2-5; D is possibly TRBD1 (6 bases). CDR1 and CDR2 from the germline V gene are LNHDA and SQIVND (reference sequence). The CDR3 loop spans 20 amino acids. V was trimmed by 3 bases and J by 2 bases, leaving 28 bases between them. The CDR3 sequence: CASSMMSGWGLGAKQETQYF. The CDR3 nucleotides are TGTGCCAGTAGTATGATGTCCGGGTGGGGGTTGGGGGCTAAACAAGAGACCCAGTACTTC.

This chain links TRBV5-4 with TRBJ2-6; TRBD1 might be the D (6 bases). The CDR3 runs 15 residues. Germline CDR1 SGHNT, CDR2 YYREEE (reference sequence). V was clipped by 4 bases and J by 0 bases, with 8 bases between them. The CDR3 loop is CASSQQGSGANVLTF. In nucleotides, the CDR3 is TGTGCCAGCAGCCAACAGGGCTCTGGGGCCAACGTCCTGACTTTC.

The gene calls are TRBV7-9 and TRBJ2-5, with 10 bases lining up with TRBD1. Trimming removed 5 bases from V and 3 bases from J; junction bases left unmatched: 3. Germline V gene lookup returns CDR1 SEHNR and CDR2 FQNEAQ (reference sequence). The CDR3 is 14 residues long. CDR3 protein: CASSPGTGEETQYF. CDR3 nucleotide sequence: TGTGCCAGCAGCCCCGGGACAGGGGAAGAGACCCAGTACTTC.

A few counts support this clone. The chain joins TRBV5-1 to TRBJ2-2; 7 bases are a match to TRBD1. The CDR3 contains 17 residues. The V gene's germline CDR1 is SGHRS and CDR2 YFSETQ. V lost 4 bases, J lost 2 bases, and 11 bases stayed unmatched. The CDR3 reads CASSPPGTVSNTGELFF. The CDR3 DNA is TGCGCCAGCAGCCCACCCGGGACAGTATCAAACACCGGGGAGCTGTTTTTT.

The chain recombines TRBV7-8 with TRBJ1-5; D possibly corresponds to TRBD1 (6 bases). Per germline, CDR1 SGHVS and CDR2 FQNEAQ. The ends were cut back, 4 bases at V and 3 bases at J, with 13 bases in the middle. The CDR3 is 15 amino acids. The DNA for the CDR3 is TGTGCCAGCAGCTGGGGGGGGCAGGTCAATCAGCCCCAGCATTTT. Amino acid sequence: CASSWGGQVNQPQHF.

This chain uses TRBV5-4 with TRBJ2-7; 8 positions agree with TRBD1. Germline V gene data show CDR1 as SGHNT and CDR2 as YYREEE (reference sequence). This CDR3 has 15 amino acids. J lost 0 bases, V lost 4 bases, and 6 bases had no gene match. CDR3 sequence (DNA): TGTGCCAGCAGCCTAGGGACAGGTCCCTCCTACGAGCAGTACTTC. Residues: CASSLGTGPSYEQYF. The full variable domain, completed using reference TRBV5-4 and TRBJ2-7, is ETGVTQSPTHLIKTRGQQVTLRCSSQSGHNTVSWYQQALGQGPQFIFQYYREEENGRGNFPPRFSGLQFPNYSSELNVNALELDDSALYLCASSLGTGPSYEQYFGPGTRLTVT.

The J gene is TRBJ2-7, the V gene TRBV18; D possibly corresponds to TRBD2 (6 bases). The germline V gene encodes CDR1 KGHSH and CDR2 LQKENI. The CDR3 sequence is 12 residues long. Trimming shortened V by 1 base and J by 7 bases, and 8 bases separated the two germline ends. The CDR3 loop reads CASSPRGEEQYF. DNA for the CDR3: TGTGCCAGCTCACCACGCGGGGAAGAGCAGTACTTC.

The chain links TRBV2 to TRBJ1-2, with 10 nucleotides matching TRBD1. Germline values: CDR1 SNHLY, CDR2 FYNNEI. J lost 5 bases, V lost 8 bases, and 11 bases had no gene match. The CDR3 runs to 15 residues. For the CDR3, the DNA is TGTGCCAGCGGGAGACAGGGGGCGAGGATGTATGGCTACACCTTC. It specifies CASGRQGARMYGYTF.

This clone has only one observation. This chain joins TRBV21-1 and TRBJ2-2; the listed D gene, TRBD1, was not tested against the DNA. TRBV21-1 is labeled a pseudogene. This CDR3 spans 21 amino acids. CDR3 loop: CASSKGPEKDRNRYNTGELFF. The CDR3 nucleotides read TGTGCCAGCAGCAAAGGTCCCGAAAAAGACAGAAACCGATACAACACCGGGGAGCTGTTTTTT.

In its sample, this clone was seen once. This chain joins TRBV19 and TRBJ2-2, with 8 bases identical to TRBD1. The CDR3 has 16 amino acids. V was clipped by 3 bases and J by 2 bases; unmatched bases: 5. Germline CDR1 LNHDA, CDR2 SQIVND (reference sequence). DNA for the CDR3: TGTGCCAGTAGTATGCTAACAGGGGGTAACACCGGGGAGCTGTTTTTT. Protein: CASSMLTGGNTGELFF.

This rearrangement joins TRBV6-5 to TRBJ1-6; D call uncertain. CDR3 length equals 14 residues. CDR1 and CDR2 (germline): MNHEY, SVGAGI. V lost 8 bases to trimming and J lost 9 bases, with 17 bases between them. As DNA, the CDR3 is TGTGCCAGCGGTTCCCGAATACGCGGTTCACCCCTCCACTTT. It yields the protein CASGSRIRGSPLHF.

The genes are TRBV7-2 and TRBJ1-3; tentative D call: TRBD1 (5 bases). CDR3 length: 13 residues. V was shortened by 5 bases and J by 7 bases, with 12 bases between the two germline ends. Germline values: CDR1 SGHTA, CDR2 FQGNSA. This CDR3 reads CASSETAANTIYF. DNA of the CDR3: TGTGCCAGCAGCGAGACAGCCGCGAACACCATATATTTT.

The chain couples TRBV18 to TRBJ1-1; D remains ambiguous. V was cut by 5 bases and J by 0 bases, with 7 bases left in between. The CDR3 is 13 amino acids. CDR1 is KGHSH and CDR2 is LQKENI in the germline V gene. The CDR3 loop is CASSSGLNTEAFF. In nucleotides, the CDR3 is TGTGCCAGCTCATCAGGTCTGAACACTGAAGCTTTCTTT.

The chain links TRBV7-2 to TRBJ2-7; D may be TRBD1 (6 bases). The CDR3 totals 15 residues. Looked up from germline, CDR1 is SGHTA and CDR2 is FQGNSA. Trimming pared 4 bases from V and 2 bases from J, leaving 15 bases between. The CDR3 region has the DNA TGTGCCAGCAGCTGGGCGGACAGCGCACCCTACGAGCAGTACTTC. Its protein product is CASSWADSAPYEQYF. Supplemented by reference TRBV7-2 and TRBJ2-7, the full variable domain reads GAGVSQSPSNKVTEKGKDVELRCDPISGHTALYWYRQSLGQGLEFLIYFQGNSAPDKSGLPSDRFSAERTGGSVSTLTIQRTQQEDSAVYLCASSWADSAPYEQYFGPGTRLTVT.

V gene TRBV5-1 combines with J gene TRBJ2-3; 11 bases fit TRBD2. After removal of 6 bases from V and 6 bases from J, the junction contained 9 bases not matched to a gene. The CDR3 has 15 residues. Germline V gene lookup returns CDR1 SGHRS and CDR2 YFSETQ. The CDR3 bases are TGCGCCAGCAAAATAGCGGGGGGGCCACGGGATACGCAGTATTTT. It translates to CASKIAGGPRDTQYF.

This chain uses TRBV5-1 with TRBJ1-4, with 8 bases identical to TRBD1. From germline, CDR1 is SGHRS and CDR2 YFSETQ. V lost 4 bases and J lost 8; bases outside the gene matches: 7. The CDR3 consists of 14 residues. The CDR3 loop reads CASSPQGAGEKLFF. DNA of the CDR3: TGCGCCAGCAGCCCGCAGGGGGCGGGGGAAAAACTGTTTTTT.

This clone was recorded a few times. For the CDR3, the DNA is TGTGCCAGCAGCCTCAAAAGGGGGGACAGTGTAACGGCTTTCTTT. Protein: CASSLKRGDSVTAFF. This chain joins TRBV3-1 (or the pseudogene TRBV3-2) and TRBJ1-1; 7 bases map to TRBD1. V shed 4 bases, J shed 11 bases, and the junction held 16 bases outside the gene matches. The CDR3 has 15 residues. Germline V gene sequence: CDR1 LGHDT, CDR2 YNNKEL (reference sequence).

This clone was seen a single time. A read error may account for a junction end that differs from germline. V usage is TRBV7-7 and J usage is TRBJ1-1; D ambiguous. This CDR3 spans 13 amino acids. Germline CDR1 and CDR2: SSHAT and FNYEAQ (reference sequence). In DNA, the CDR3 is TGTGCTAGCAGCCTTACACGGAACACTGAAGCTTTCTTT. The encoded protein is CASSLTRNTEAFF.